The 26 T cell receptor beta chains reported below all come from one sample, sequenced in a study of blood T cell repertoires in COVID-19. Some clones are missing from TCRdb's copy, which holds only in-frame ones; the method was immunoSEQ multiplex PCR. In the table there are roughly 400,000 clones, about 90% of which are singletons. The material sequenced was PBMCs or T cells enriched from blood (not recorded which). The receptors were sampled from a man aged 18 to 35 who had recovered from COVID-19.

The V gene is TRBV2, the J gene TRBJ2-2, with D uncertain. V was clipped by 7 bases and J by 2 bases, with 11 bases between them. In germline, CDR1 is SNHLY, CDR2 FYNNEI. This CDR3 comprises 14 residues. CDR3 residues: CASMSVGNTGELFF. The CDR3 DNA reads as TGTGCCAGCATGAGCGTGGGTAACACCGGGGAGCTGTTTTTT.

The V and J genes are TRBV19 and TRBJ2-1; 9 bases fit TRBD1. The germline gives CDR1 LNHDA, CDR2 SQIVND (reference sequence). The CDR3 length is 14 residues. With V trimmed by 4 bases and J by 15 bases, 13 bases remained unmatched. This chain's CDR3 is CASSTPHRGRYLFF. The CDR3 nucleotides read TGTGCCAGTAGTACGCCCCACAGGGGGCGCTATCTGTTCTTC.

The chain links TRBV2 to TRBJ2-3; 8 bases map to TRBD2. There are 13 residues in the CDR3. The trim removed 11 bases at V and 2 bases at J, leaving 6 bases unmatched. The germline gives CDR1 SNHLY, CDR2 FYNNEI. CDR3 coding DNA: TGTGCCGGGAGCGGGGGCAACACAGATACGCAGTATTTT. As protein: CAGSGGNTDTQYF.

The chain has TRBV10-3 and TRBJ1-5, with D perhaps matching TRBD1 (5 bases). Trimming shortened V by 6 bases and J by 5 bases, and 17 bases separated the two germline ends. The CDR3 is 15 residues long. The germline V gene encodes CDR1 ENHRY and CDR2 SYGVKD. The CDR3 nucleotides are TGTGCCATCAGGGGGAGGCTGGACATAGATCAGCCCCAGCATTTT. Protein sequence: CAIRGRLDIDQPQHF.

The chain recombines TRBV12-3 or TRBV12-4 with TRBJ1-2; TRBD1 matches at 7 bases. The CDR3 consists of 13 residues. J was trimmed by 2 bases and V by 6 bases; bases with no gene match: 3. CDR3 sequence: CASRMTGNYGYTF. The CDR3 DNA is TGTGCCAGCAGAATGACAGGGAACTATGGCTACACCTTC.

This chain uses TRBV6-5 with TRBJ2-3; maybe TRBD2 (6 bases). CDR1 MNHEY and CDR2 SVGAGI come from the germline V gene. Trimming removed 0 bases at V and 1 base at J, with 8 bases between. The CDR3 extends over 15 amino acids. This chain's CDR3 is CASSYSRDRTDTQYF. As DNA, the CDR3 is TGTGCCAGCAGTTACTCGCGGGACCGCACAGATACGCAGTATTTT.

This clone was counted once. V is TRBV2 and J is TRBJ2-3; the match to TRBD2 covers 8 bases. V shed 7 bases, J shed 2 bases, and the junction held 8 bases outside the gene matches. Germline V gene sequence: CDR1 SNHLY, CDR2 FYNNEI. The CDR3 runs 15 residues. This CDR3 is CASTRGGPNTDTQYF. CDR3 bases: TGTGCCAGCACCCGGGGGGGGCCCAACACAGATACGCAGTATTTT.

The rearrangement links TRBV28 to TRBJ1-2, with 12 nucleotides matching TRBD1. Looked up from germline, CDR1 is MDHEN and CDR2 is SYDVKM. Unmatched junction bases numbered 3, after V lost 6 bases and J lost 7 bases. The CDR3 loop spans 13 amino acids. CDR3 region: CASSPGQGAGYTF. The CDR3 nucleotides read TGTGCCAGCAGCCCGGGACAGGGGGCTGGCTACACCTTC.

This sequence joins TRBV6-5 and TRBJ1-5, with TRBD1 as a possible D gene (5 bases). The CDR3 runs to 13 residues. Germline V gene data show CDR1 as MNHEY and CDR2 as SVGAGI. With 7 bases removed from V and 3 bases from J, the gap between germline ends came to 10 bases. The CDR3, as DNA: TGTGCCAGCACGGTCAGGGCCAATCAGCCCCAGCATTTT. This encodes CASTVRANQPQHF.

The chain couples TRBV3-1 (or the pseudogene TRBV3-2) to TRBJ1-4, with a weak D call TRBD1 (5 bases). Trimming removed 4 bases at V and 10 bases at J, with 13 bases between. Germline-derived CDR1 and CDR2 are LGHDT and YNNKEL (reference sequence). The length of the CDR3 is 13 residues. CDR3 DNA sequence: TGTGCCAGCAGCCTGGGGGGATTGAGAAAACTGTTTTTT. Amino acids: CASSLGGLRKLFF.

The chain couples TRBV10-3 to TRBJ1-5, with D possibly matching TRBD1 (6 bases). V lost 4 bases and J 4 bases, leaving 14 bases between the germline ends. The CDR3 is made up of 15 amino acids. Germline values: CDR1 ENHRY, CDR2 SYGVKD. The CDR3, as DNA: TGTGCCATCAGTGGAGGGGGGGGCGGGAATCAGCCCCAGCATTTT. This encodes CAISGGGGGNQPQHF.

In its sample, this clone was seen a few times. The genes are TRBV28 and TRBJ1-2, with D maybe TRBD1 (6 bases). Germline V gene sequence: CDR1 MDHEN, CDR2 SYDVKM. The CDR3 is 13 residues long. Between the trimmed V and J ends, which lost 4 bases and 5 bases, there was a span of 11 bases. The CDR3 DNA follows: TGTGCCAGCAGTTCTACAGGGAGATATGGCTACACCTTC. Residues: CASSSTGRYGYTF.

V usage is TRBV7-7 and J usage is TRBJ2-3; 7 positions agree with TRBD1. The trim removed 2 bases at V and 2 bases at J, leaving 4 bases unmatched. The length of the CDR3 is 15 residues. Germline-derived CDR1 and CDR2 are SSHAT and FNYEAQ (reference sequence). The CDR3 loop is CASSLTGATTDTQYF. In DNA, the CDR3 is TGTGCCAGCAGCTTAACAGGGGCCACCACAGATACGCAGTATTTT.

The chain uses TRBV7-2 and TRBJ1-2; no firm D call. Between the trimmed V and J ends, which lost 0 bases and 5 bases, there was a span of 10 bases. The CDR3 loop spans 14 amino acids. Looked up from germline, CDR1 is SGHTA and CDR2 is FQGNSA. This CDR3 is CASSLAGIGYGYTF. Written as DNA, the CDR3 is TGTGCCAGCAGCTTAGCCGGGATCGGGTATGGCTACACCTTC.

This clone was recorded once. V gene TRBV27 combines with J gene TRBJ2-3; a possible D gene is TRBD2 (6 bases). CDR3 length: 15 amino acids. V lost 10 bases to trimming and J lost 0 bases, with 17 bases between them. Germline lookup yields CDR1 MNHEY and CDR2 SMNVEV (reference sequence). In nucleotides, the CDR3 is TGTGCCACCCAACCCCGGGGGACTAGCACAGATACGCAGTATTTT. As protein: CATQPRGTSTDTQYF.

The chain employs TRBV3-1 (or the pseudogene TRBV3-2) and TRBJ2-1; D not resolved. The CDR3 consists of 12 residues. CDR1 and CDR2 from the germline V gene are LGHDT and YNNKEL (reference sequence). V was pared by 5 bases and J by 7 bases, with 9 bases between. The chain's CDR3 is CASSTLGNEQFF. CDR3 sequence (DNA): TGTGCCAGCAGCACCCTAGGAAATGAGCAGTTCTTC.

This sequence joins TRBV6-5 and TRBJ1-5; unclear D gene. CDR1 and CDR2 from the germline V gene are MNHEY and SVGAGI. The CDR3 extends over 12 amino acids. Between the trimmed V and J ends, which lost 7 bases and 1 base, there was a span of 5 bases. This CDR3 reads CASTGSNQPQHF. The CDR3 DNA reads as TGTGCCAGCACAGGCAGCAATCAGCCCCAGCATTTT.

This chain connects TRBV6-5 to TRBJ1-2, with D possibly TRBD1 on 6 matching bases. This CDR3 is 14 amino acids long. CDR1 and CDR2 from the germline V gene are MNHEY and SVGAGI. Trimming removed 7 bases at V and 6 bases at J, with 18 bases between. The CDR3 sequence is CASTPGQRSNGYTF. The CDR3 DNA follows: TGTGCCAGCACTCCGGGACAACGATCGAATGGCTACACCTTC.

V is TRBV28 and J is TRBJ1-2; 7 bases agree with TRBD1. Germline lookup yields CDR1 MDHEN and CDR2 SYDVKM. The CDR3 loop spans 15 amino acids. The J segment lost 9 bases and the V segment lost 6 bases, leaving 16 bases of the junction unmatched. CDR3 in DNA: TGTGCCAGCAGGGGGATAAAACAGGGGTCCCGGAGCTACACCTTC. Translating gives CASRGIKQGSRSYTF.

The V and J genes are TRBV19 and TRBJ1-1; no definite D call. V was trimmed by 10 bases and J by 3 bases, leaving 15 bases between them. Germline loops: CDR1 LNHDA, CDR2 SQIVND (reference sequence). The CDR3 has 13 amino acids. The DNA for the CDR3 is TGTGCCACTAGATACTCCCGGGACACTGAAGCTTTCTTT. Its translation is CATRYSRDTEAFF.

CDR3 in DNA: TGTGCCAGCAGCCGGGACAGGGGTAGCAATCAGCCCCAGCATTTT. The encoded protein is CASSRDRGSNQPQHF. The rearrangement links TRBV7-8 to TRBJ1-5, with 10 positions matching TRBD1. The CDR3 is 15 amino acids. Trimming took 5 bases from V and 0 from J; bases not matched to a gene: 1. In germline, CDR1 is SGHVS, CDR2 FQNEAQ.

The CDR3: CASSQAVPGLAGGNEQFF. CDR3 nucleotides: TGTGCCAGCAGCCAAGCTGTTCCGGGACTAGCGGGTGGGAATGAGCAGTTCTTC. This rearrangement joins TRBV4-2 to TRBJ2-1; 12 bases are a match to TRBD2. This CDR3 region has 18 residues. V dropped 1 base and J dropped 7; count of bases not matched to a gene: 11. Germline-derived CDR1 and CDR2 are LGHNA and YNFKEQ.

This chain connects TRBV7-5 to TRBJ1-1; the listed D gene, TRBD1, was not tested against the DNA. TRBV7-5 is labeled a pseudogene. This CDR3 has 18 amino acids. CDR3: CVRSFQGGQGPLNTEAFF. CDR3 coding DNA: TGTGTCAGAAGCTTCCAGGGGGGACAGGGACCATTGAACACTGAAGCTTTCTTT.

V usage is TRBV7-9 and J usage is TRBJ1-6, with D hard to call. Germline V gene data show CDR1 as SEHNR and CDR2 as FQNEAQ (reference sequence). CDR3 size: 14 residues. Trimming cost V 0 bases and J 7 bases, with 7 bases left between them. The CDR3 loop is CASSLARSNSPLHF. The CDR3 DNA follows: TGTGCCAGCAGCTTAGCCCGGAGCAATTCACCCCTCCACTTT.

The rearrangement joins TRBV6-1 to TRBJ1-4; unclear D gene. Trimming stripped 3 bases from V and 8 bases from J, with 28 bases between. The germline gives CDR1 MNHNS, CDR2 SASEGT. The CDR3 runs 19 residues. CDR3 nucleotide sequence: TGTGCCAGCAGTGATGGAAAGCTGGCGGTGAAATTCCGGAGGGAAAAACTGTTTTTT. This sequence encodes CASSDGKLAVKFRREKLFF.

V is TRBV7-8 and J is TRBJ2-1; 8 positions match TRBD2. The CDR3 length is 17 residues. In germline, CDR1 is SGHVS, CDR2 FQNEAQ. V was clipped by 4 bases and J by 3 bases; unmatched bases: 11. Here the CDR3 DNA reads TGTGCCAGCAGCTGGACTAAGCGGGAGTTGAGCTACAATGAGCAGTTCTTC. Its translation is CASSWTKRELSYNEQFF.